The next 15 T cell receptor beta chains were all read from a single sample in a study of blood T cell repertoires in COVID-19 (dated by TCRdb to 2019 to 2021). The library came from the immunoSEQ multiplex PCR assay. TCRdb holds this immuneACCESS table with in-frame rearrangements only. Some clones are missing; in checked studies, unresolved V genes explain under half, and the rest has no known cause. This sample holds approximately 250,000 clones; about nine tenths were observed only once. The ten largest clones take up about 1.7% of the sample. Sequenced: peripheral blood. The receptors derive from a woman in her sixties who had recovered from COVID-19.

This chain joins TRBV4-1 and TRBJ1-1; 11 positions agree with TRBD1. The germline CDR1 and CDR2 sequences are MGHRA and YSYEKL. The CDR3 length is 15 residues. Trimming at V came to 4 bases and at J to 5 bases, leaving 6 bases not matched to a gene. For the CDR3, the DNA is TGCGCCAGCAGCCGCGGGACAGGGGGGGTGACTGAAGCTTTCTTT. As protein: CASSRGTGGVTEAFF.

The rearrangement links TRBV7-9 to TRBJ1-3; unclear D gene. V dropped 2 bases and J dropped 0 bases, with 8 bases sitting between them. The CDR3 has 15 amino acids. Germline V gene data show CDR1 as SEHNR and CDR2 as FQNEAQ (reference sequence). The CDR3 DNA is TGTGCCAGCAGCTTAACAGCTGGCTCTGGAAACACCATATATTTT. Its translation is CASSLTAGSGNTIYF.

J is TRBJ2-5 and V is TRBV5-1, with D possibly matching TRBD2 (5 bases). Germline V CDR1 and CDR2: SGHRS, YFSETQ. The CDR3 has 15 residues. V was shortened by 1 base and J by 1 base, with 11 bases between the two germline ends. CDR3 amino acids: CASSLSPGVQETQYF. The CDR3 DNA is TGCGCCAGCAGCTTGTCGCCCGGGGTCCAAGAGACCCAGTACTTC.

V gene TRBV11-3 combines with J gene TRBJ1-6; D is perhaps TRBD1 (5 bases). Germline V gene data show CDR1 as SGHNT and CDR2 as YENEEA. With 3 bases removed from V and 7 bases from J, the gap between germline ends came to 7 bases. The CDR3 totals 13 residues. The CDR3 here is CASSFGHNSPLHF. CDR3 sequence (DNA): TGTGCCAGCAGCTTCGGACACAATTCACCCCTCCACTTT.

This chain links TRBV11-2 with TRBJ2-1, with no clear D. The CDR3 is 16 amino acids. Per germline, CDR1 SGHAT and CDR2 FQNNGV. Trimming pared 6 bases from V and 0 bases from J, leaving 15 bases between. The CDR3 region has the DNA TGTGCCAGCAGGATATCGGGTCGGTTCTCCTACAATGAGCAGTTCTTC. It specifies CASRISGRFSYNEQFF.

V and J are TRBV7-2 and TRBJ1-5; D ambiguous. Germline V lookup: CDR1 SGHTA, CDR2 FQGNSA. This CDR3 has 14 residues. Trimming pared 4 bases from V and 4 bases from J, leaving 11 bases between. CDR3 nucleotides: TGTGCCAGCAGCTCACTGGGCTTAAATCAGCCCCAGCATTTT. Its translation: CASSSLGLNQPQHF.

The V and J genes are TRBV7-3 and TRBJ2-1; 9 bases agree with TRBD2. The ends lost 2 bases at V and 8 bases at J; junction bases unmatched: 10. Germline V gives CDR1 SGHTA, CDR2 FQGTGA. The CDR3 is 16 residues long. The CDR3, as DNA: TGTGCCAGCAGCTTAGGTTGGGCTAGCGGGGACGATGAGCAGTTCTTC. Residues: CASSLGWASGDDEQFF.

The chain combines TRBV7-3 with TRBJ2-3, with 8 positions matching TRBD2. CDR3 size: 17 residues. The V and J ends lost 5 bases and 5 bases, in that order; junction bases with no gene match: 15. CDR1 is SGHTA, CDR2 FQGTGA, per germline. CDR3 sequence: CASSPSRGAGVGDTQYF. The CDR3 DNA is TGTGCCAGCAGCCCTAGCAGGGGAGCGGGGGTGGGAGATACGCAGTATTTT.

The chain uses TRBV18 and TRBJ1-1; no definite D call. CDR1 is KGHSH and CDR2 is LQKENI in the germline V gene. The V end was cut by 2 bases, the J end by 3 bases, with 13 bases between. The CDR3 sequence is 15 residues long. In DNA form, the CDR3 reads TGTGCCAGCTCACCATTCCAGTCGAGCGACACTGAAGCTTTCTTT. The encoded protein is CASSPFQSSDTEAFF. Drawing the rest from reference TRBV18 and TRBJ1-1, the complete variable domain is NAGVMQNPRHLVRRRGQEARLRCSPMKGHSHVYWYRQLPEEGLKFMVYLQKENIIDESGMPKERFSAEFPKEGPSILRIQQVVRGDSAAYFCASSPFQSSDTEAFFGQGTRLTVV.

The J gene is TRBJ2-5, the V gene TRBV3-1 (or the pseudogene TRBV3-2); weak D call: TRBD2 (7 bases). Germline values: CDR1 LGHDT, CDR2 YNNKEL (reference sequence). The CDR3 spans 16 residues. The germline V and J ends were trimmed by 2 bases and 2 bases, with 15 bases remaining between them. The CDR3: CASSQMGRGGQETQYF. As DNA, the CDR3 is TGTGCCAGCAGCCAAATGGGAAGGGGGGGTCAAGAGACCCAGTACTTC.

This clone was recorded once. The gene calls are TRBV5-1 and TRBJ2-2, with a weak D call TRBD2 (6 bases). V was pared by 4 bases and J by 6 bases, with 19 bases between. This CDR3 is 16 amino acids long. Germline CDR1 is SGHRS and CDR2 is YFSETQ. The CDR3 sequence is CASSPGTAEGSGELFF. CDR3 coding DNA: TGCGCCAGCAGCCCGGGGACTGCCGAGGGGTCCGGGGAGCTGTTTTTT. The full variable domain, in which reference TRBV5-1 and TRBJ2-2 provide the parts outside the CDR3, is KAGVTQTPRYLIKTRGQQVTLSCSPISGHRSVSWYQQTPGQGLQFLFEYFSETQRNKGNFPGRFSGRQFSNSRSEMNVSTLELGDSALYLCASSPGTAEGSGELFFGEGSRLTVL.

The CDR3 spells CASSKTSQGTDTQYF. The DNA for the CDR3 is TGTGCCAGCAGCAAAACTAGCCAGGGCACAGATACGCAGTATTTT. This chain links TRBV7-3 with TRBJ2-3; the D gene is possibly TRBD2 (6 bases). The CDR3 extends over 15 amino acids. The germline V gene encodes CDR1 SGHTA and CDR2 FQGTGA. V was shortened by 5 bases and J by 1 base, with 13 bases between the two germline ends.

The chain links TRBV5-5 to TRBJ2-5; D unresolved. The CDR3 consists of 11 residues. Looked up from germline, CDR1 is SGHKS and CDR2 is YYEKEE (reference sequence). V lost 5 bases to trimming and J lost 5 bases, with 7 bases between them. The CDR3 sequence: CASSPGETQYF. CDR3 nucleotide sequence: TGTGCCAGCAGTCCTGGCGAGACCCAGTACTTC.

The chain has TRBV10-3 and TRBJ2-7, with 7 nucleotides matching TRBD1. This CDR3 has 14 amino acids. V trimming: 5 bases; J trimming: 4 bases; junction bases outside the gene matches: 8. In germline, CDR1 is ENHRY, CDR2 SYGVKD. The CDR3 sequence is CAISTPGQKYEQYF. The DNA for the CDR3 is TGTGCCATCAGTACCCCGGGACAGAAATACGAGCAGTACTTC.

The chain has TRBV3-1 (or the pseudogene TRBV3-2) and TRBJ2-2; TRBD1 might be the D (5 bases). The germline V and J ends were trimmed by 4 bases and 5 bases, with 11 bases remaining between them. The germline V gene encodes CDR1 LGHDT and CDR2 YNNKEL (reference sequence). The CDR3 contains 14 residues. The CDR3 DNA reads as TGTGCCAGCAGCCCGGAGCAGGGAACCGGGGAGCTGTTTTTT. Its translation: CASSPEQGTGELFF.